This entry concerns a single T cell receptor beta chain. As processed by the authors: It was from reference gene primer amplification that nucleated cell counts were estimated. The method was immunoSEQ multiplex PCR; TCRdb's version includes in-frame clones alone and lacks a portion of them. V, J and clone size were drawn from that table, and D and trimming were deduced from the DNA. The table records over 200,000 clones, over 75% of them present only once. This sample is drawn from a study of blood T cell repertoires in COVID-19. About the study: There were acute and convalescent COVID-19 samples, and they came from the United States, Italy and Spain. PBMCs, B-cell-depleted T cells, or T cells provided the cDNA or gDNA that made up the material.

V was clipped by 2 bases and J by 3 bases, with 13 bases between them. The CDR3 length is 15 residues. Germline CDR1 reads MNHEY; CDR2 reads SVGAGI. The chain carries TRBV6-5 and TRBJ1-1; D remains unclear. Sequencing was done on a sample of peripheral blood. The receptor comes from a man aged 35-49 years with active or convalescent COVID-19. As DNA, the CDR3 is TGTGCCAGCAGTTACGGGAGGCAGTCGGACACTGAAGCTTTCTTT. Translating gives CASSYGRQSDTEAFF.